Shown below are 14 T cell receptor beta chains from a single sample sequenced in a study of cytomegalovirus exposure and HLA in healthy donors. Primers: 60 Vbeta forward and 13 Jbeta reverse. Clones were read by immunoSEQ multiplex PCR, and TCRdb kept only the in-frame ones, dropping some. The sample lists 120,000 to 150,000 clones, roughly 77% seen once, with around 2% in the top ten. The sequencing input was PBMCs. These receptors all stem from a man younger than 40 in good health and CMV-seronegative.

The chain carries TRBV6-7 and TRBJ1-2; D gene ambiguous. TRBV6-7 qualifies as an ORF whose function is uncertain. The CDR3 extends over 16 amino acids. Trimming took off 1 base at V and 7 bases at J, with 19 bases between the two ends. For the CDR3, the DNA is TGTGCCAGCAGTTACTTAGTGGATCTCGGGGTTAGTGGCTACACCTTC. Translating gives CASSYLVDLGVSGYTF.

The chain employs TRBV5-1 and TRBJ2-1, with 8 bases that match TRBD2. The CDR3 runs 16 residues. V dropped 5 bases and J dropped 0; count of bases not matched to a gene: 7. CDR1 SGHRS and CDR2 YFSETQ come from the germline V gene. For the CDR3, the DNA is TGCGCCAGCAGTCGCACTAGCGGTAGCTCCTACAATGAGCAGTTCTTC. It specifies CASSRTSGSSYNEQFF.

This clone has ten or more counts. The chain links TRBV5-1 to TRBJ1-5; weak D call: TRBD1 (6 bases). V dropped 0 bases and J dropped 4 bases, with 11 bases sitting between them. The CDR3 spans 15 residues. Per germline, CDR1 SGHRS and CDR2 YFSETQ. The CDR3 loop reads CASSLDGQLNQPQHF. In DNA, the CDR3 is TGCGCCAGCAGCTTGGATGGACAGCTAAATCAGCCCCAGCATTTT.

The chain links TRBV9 to TRBJ2-5; perhaps TRBD1 as D (6 bases). V lost 2 bases and J lost 4, with 9 bases in between. The CDR3 totals 13 residues. In germline, CDR1 is SGDLS, CDR2 YYNGEE. The CDR3 coding sequence is TGTGCCAGCAGCGTTCAGGGGACAGAGACCCAGTACTTC. It codes for CASSVQGTETQYF.

The count of this clone is one. CDR3 loop: CASSEQGTGNTIYF. Written as DNA, the CDR3 is TGCGCCAGCAGTGAACAGGGGACCGGAAACACCATATATTTT. V gene TRBV10-2 combines with J gene TRBJ1-3, with TRBD1 matching over 7 bases. The germline gives CDR1 WSHSY, CDR2 SAAADI. Germline trimming cut 3 bases from V and 4 bases from J; bases unmatched to any gene: 3. This CDR3 contains 14 residues.

The V call is TRBV29-1, the J call TRBJ2-7, with TRBD2 matching 9 bases. The CDR3 consists of 15 residues. The germline V gene has CDR1 SQVTM and CDR2 ANQGSEA. After removal of 1 base from V and 3 bases from J, the junction contained 7 bases not matched to a gene. CDR3 bases: TGCAGCGTTGAAGGGACTAGCGCCGCACACTACGAGCAGTACTTC. Translating gives CSVEGTSAAHYEQYF.

This clone was observed once. This chain joins TRBV19 and TRBJ1-1; 12 positions match TRBD1. The germline CDR1 and CDR2 sequences are LNHDA and SQIVND (reference sequence). This CDR3 is 17 amino acids long. The V gene end was trimmed by 8 bases and the J gene end by 4 bases; junction bases not matched to a gene: 14. The CDR3 region has the DNA TGTGCCAGTGTAACAGGGACAGGGGGCAATGGGGGCACTGAAGCTTTCTTT. This gives the protein CASVTGTGGNGGTEAFF. Supplemented by reference TRBV19 and TRBJ1-1, the full variable domain reads DGGITQSPKYLFRKEGQNVTLSCEQNLNHDAMYWYRQDPGQGLRLIYYSQIVNDFQKGDIAEGYSVSREKKESFPLTVTSAQKNPTAFYLCASVTGTGGNGGTEAFFGQGTRLTVV.

The chain has TRBV9 and TRBJ1-1; no firm D call. CDR1 and CDR2 (germline): SGDLS, YYNGEE. This CDR3 is built from 16 residues. V was shortened by 0 bases and J by 4 bases, with 16 bases between the two germline ends. CDR3 residues: CASSVGSDLFGTEAFF. Written as DNA, the CDR3 is TGTGCCAGCAGCGTAGGCAGCGACCTCTTCGGCACTGAAGCTTTCTTT.

The chain links TRBV29-1 to TRBJ2-2; 12 nucleotides match TRBD2. With 5 bases clipped from V and 3 bases from J, the junction kept 7 bases outside the gene matches. The germline gives CDR1 SQVTM, CDR2 ANQGSEA. This CDR3 has 16 amino acids. CDR3 sequence (DNA): TGCAGCGTTCTGGCTAGCGGGGGGGTCCACACCGGGGAGCTGTTTTTT. Translating gives CSVLASGGVHTGELFF.

This clone was recorded only once. The chain combines TRBV6-5 with TRBJ2-1, with 11 positions matching TRBD1. The V gene end was trimmed by 6 bases and the J gene end by 3 bases; junction bases not matched to a gene: 4. Germline CDR1 and CDR2: MNHEY and SVGAGI. The CDR3 extends over 15 amino acids. CDR3 DNA: TGTGCCAGCAGCGGACAGGGGGCTTACTACAATGAGCAGTTCTTC. It specifies CASSGQGAYYNEQFF.

The rearrangement links TRBV14 to TRBJ1-6; no reliable D call. This CDR3 is built from 14 residues. Germline CDR1 SGHDN, CDR2 FVKESK. Trimming cost V 1 base and J 12 bases, with 13 bases left between them. The CDR3 DNA sequence: TGTGCCAGCAGCCAAGTGACCCCCGGGTTACCCCTCCACTTT. Residues: CASSQVTPGLPLHF.

The chain combines TRBV6-4 with TRBJ2-2, with D maybe TRBD2 (6 bases). The germline CDR1 and CDR2 sequences are MRHNA and SNTAGT. The V end was cut by 4 bases, the J end by 4 bases, with 13 bases between. This CDR3 region has 15 residues. The CDR3 DNA follows: TGTGCCAGCAGTGGTGGACGGGGGAGCACCGGGGAGCTGTTTTTT. Protein: CASSGGRGSTGELFF.

The rearrangement links TRBV6-5 to TRBJ2-7, with 8 positions matching TRBD1. The CDR3 is 16 amino acids. Unmatched junction bases numbered 11, after V lost 4 bases and J lost 3 bases. Germline V gene data show CDR1 as MNHEY and CDR2 as SVGAGI. This CDR3 is CASSSGQATIFYEQYF. Written as DNA, the CDR3 is TGTGCCAGCAGTTCGGGACAGGCCACGATCTTCTACGAGCAGTACTTC.

The J gene is TRBJ1-1, the V gene TRBV2, with 7 bases fitting TRBD1. The germline gives CDR1 SNHLY, CDR2 FYNNEI. The V and J ends lost 6 bases and 0 bases, in that order; junction bases with no gene match: 10. The CDR3 totals 16 residues. The CDR3 protein is CASRIGDRVLNTEAFF. The DNA for the CDR3 is TGTGCCAGCAGGATAGGAGACAGGGTATTGAACACTGAAGCTTTCTTT.